This is a list of T cell receptor beta chains from one sample in a study of T cell responses to AZD1222 COVID-19 vaccine. The repertoire was sequenced with immunoSEQ multiplex PCR; TCRdb's copy has only in-frame clones and lacks some. The sample consists of 110,000 to 150,000 clones, roughly 90% of them appearing once. Sequences were derived from peripheral blood, sampled on day 0 of AZD1222 vaccination. These receptors all stem from an adult in good health. The CDR3 runs from the conserved cysteine through the conserved F or W. A D gene is named only where the DNA matches it firmly. Size tells how often a clone was seen (once, few, many) or the class of an expanded clone, and some rows leave it out.

TGTGCCAGCAGTCCGGGTGGCTATACGCAGTATTTT	CASSPGGYTQYF	12	TRBJ2-3	-	TRBV28	-
TGTGCCAGCAGGGACTTCCCAAACACTGAAGCTTTCTTT	CASRDFPNTEAFF	13	TRBJ1-1	once	TRBV6-5	-
TGCGCCAGCATACAGGGGGGACTAGCCAAAAACATTCAGTACTTC	CASIQGGLAKNIQYF	15	TRBJ2-4	few	TRBV23-1	TRBD1
TGTGCCAGCAGTTTGGGACAGGCCAGTGGCTACACCTTC	CASSLGQASGYTF	13	TRBJ1-2	-	TRBV12-3/TRBV12-4	TRBD1
TGTGCCAGCAGCCCCGGGACAGGGGATCCAGATACGCAGTATTTT	CASSPGTGDPDTQYF	15	TRBJ2-3	once	TRBV6-4	TRBD1
TGTGCCAGCAGCTTAGCGTCACAGGGCAATCGGTACGAGCAGTACTTC	CASSLASQGNRYEQYF	16	TRBJ2-7	-	TRBV7-9	-
TGTGCCAGCAGCCAACGCTCGCGAGGGGGACAGACCCACTCTGGGGCCAACGTCCTGACTTTC	CASSQRSRGGQTHSGANVLTF	21	TRBJ2-6	-	TRBV4-2	TRBD1
TGCGCCAGCAGCTCGCGACAGACTTACAATGAGCAGTTCTTC	CASSSRQTYNEQFF	14	TRBJ2-1	-	TRBV5-1	-
TGTGCCAGCGGGGGTGGGAATCAGCCCCAGCATTTT	CASGGGNQPQHF	12	TRBJ1-5	-	TRBV28	-
TGCGCCAGCAGCTCACAGGGGACAAGTTTGCCTAATGAAAAACTGTTTTTT	CASSSQGTSLPNEKLFF	17	TRBJ1-4	-	TRBV5-1	TRBD1
TGTGCCAGCAGTTTCGCCTCGGGACAGGCTGGTGAAGCTTTCTTT	CASSFASGQAGEAFF	15	TRBJ1-1	-	TRBV6-2/TRBV6-3	TRBD1
TGTGCCAGCAGCTTGTGGGAGTCCTCTGGCGAGCAGTACTTC	CASSLWESSGEQYF	14	TRBJ2-7	-	TRBV5-8	-
TGTGCCAGCAGTATAGGACCCTACGAGCAGTACTTC	CASSIGPYEQYF	12	TRBJ2-7	-	TRBV28	-
TGTGCCAGCAGCTTAGGGCGGAACACAGATACGCAGTATTTT	CASSLGRNTDTQYF	14	TRBJ2-3	few	TRBV7-9	-
TGTGCCAGCAGCTTGGATGTCCAGACCTACGAGCAGTACTTC	CASSLDVQTYEQYF	14	TRBJ2-7	-	TRBV5-6	-
TGCGCCAGCAGCTACTATCCGGGACAGGGCTATGGCTACACCTTC	CASSYYPGQGYGYTF	15	TRBJ1-2	few	TRBV5-1	TRBD1
TGCGCCAGCAGCGCCAACTATGGCTACACCTTC	CASSANYGYTF	11	TRBJ1-2	-	TRBV5-1	-
TGTGCCAGCAGCATACAGGGAAATCATCGGTCCGGGGAGCTGTTTTTT	CASSIQGNHRSGELFF	16	TRBJ2-2	-	TRBV5-4	-
TGTGCCAGCAGCATGGGACTTGCTGAAGCTTTCTTT	CASSMGLAEAFF	12	TRBJ1-1	-	TRBV21-1	-
TGCGCCAGCACCCGCGACACTGAAGCTTTCTTT	CASTRDTEAFF	11	TRBJ1-1	-	TRBV5-1	-